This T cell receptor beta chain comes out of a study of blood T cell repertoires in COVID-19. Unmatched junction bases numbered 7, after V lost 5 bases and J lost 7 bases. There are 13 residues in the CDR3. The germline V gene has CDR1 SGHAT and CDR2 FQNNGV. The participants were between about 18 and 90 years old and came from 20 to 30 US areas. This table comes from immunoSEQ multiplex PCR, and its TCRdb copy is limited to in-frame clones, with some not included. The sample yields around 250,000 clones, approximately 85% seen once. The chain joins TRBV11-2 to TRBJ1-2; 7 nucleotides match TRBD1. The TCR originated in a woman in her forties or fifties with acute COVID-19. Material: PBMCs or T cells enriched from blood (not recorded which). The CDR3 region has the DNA TGTGCCAGCAGCCCGTCCGACAGGGTTGGCTACACCTTC. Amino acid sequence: CASSPSDRVGYTF.